Below are 23 T cell receptor beta chains sequenced from a single sample in a study of OX40 agonist ivuxolimab in advanced cancers. The method was immunoSEQ multiplex PCR; TCRdb's version includes in-frame clones alone and lacks a portion of them. The sample lists fewer than 95,000 clones, approximately 85% occurring once. Sequencing was performed on CD4+ or CD8+ T cells sorted from blood, taken in a trial of the OX40 agonist ivuxolimab. The receptors originated from an adult with an advanced solid tumor such as melanoma, head and neck, liver or kidney cancer.

This chain uses TRBV7-3 with TRBJ2-3; D is unclear. V was trimmed by 3 bases and J by 1 base, leaving 5 bases between them. Germline CDR1 reads SGHTA; CDR2 reads FQGTGA. The CDR3 has 13 residues. As DNA, the CDR3 is TGTGCCAGCAGCTTTAAGGGCACAGATACGCAGTATTTT. Its protein is CASSFKGTDTQYF.

V and J are TRBV5-4 and TRBJ2-7, with a weak D call TRBD1 (6 bases). The CDR3 has 12 amino acids. CDR1 SGHNT and CDR2 YYREEE come from the germline V gene (reference sequence). V lost 5 bases and J 9 bases, leaving 15 bases between the germline ends. CDR3 in amino acids: CASSYQTGGQYF. The CDR3 DNA reads TGTGCCAGCAGTTATCAGACAGGCGGGCAGTACTTC.

The chain uses TRBV6-1 and TRBJ2-5, with TRBD1 matching 7 bases. The better agreement between TRBJ2-7 and the DNA end casts doubt on the J call. The CDR3 runs 14 residues. Germline V CDR1 and CDR2: MNHNS, SASEGT. The CDR3 region has the DNA TGTGCCAGCAGTGAGGGGGACAGAGTTTACGAGCAGTACTTC. Translating it yields CASSEGDRVYEQYF.

This chain connects TRBV4-2 to TRBJ2-3, with 11 bases that match TRBD2. Losses at the gene ends were 0 bases for V and 4 bases for J; bases not matched to a gene: 9. The CDR3 is made up of 18 amino acids. Germline V gene sequence: CDR1 LGHNA, CDR2 YNFKEQ. The CDR3 region has the DNA TGTGCCAGCAGCCAAGATAGTAGCGGGGGGGCGAGGGCAGATACGCAGTATTTT. This translates into CASSQDSSGGARADTQYF.

The V call is TRBV10-2, the J call TRBJ2-4, with 9 bases fitting TRBD2. CDR1 is WSHSY and CDR2 is SAAADI in the germline V gene. V shed 3 bases and J 4 bases; nucleotides not matched to a gene: 10. The CDR3 sequence is 17 residues long. In DNA form, the CDR3 reads TGCGCCAGCAGTGAAAGGGAGCGGGGGGCCCGAAAAAACATTCAGTACTTC. Its protein is CASSERERGARKNIQYF.

The V call is TRBV27, the J call TRBJ2-1; 14 bases are shared with TRBD2. CDR1 MNHEY and CDR2 SMNVEV come from the germline V gene (reference sequence). The junction had 8 bases not matched to a gene; V was cut back by 10 bases and J by 6 bases. The CDR3 length is 15 residues. This CDR3 reads CATRGTSGGGNEQFF. The DNA of the CDR3 is TGTGCCACCCGCGGGACTAGCGGGGGAGGCAATGAGCAGTTCTTC.

This clone has more than one count but fewer than ten. V gene TRBV5-6 combines with J gene TRBJ2-5; the D is unclear. The CDR3 consists of 14 residues. Trimming removed 0 bases at V and 2 bases at J, with 8 bases between. Germline values: CDR1 SGHDT, CDR2 YYEEEE. This CDR3 is CASSLDGIQETQYF. DNA for the CDR3: TGTGCCAGCAGCTTGGACGGAATACAAGAGACCCAGTACTTC.

A word on this clone: Germline is not matched at one junction end, which may reflect a read error. The CDR3 reads CAWSPRDRLIGVLFF. DNA for the CDR3: TGTGCCTGGAGTCCCCGGGACCGGTTAATCGGGGTGCTGTTTTTT. V gene TRBV30 combines with J gene TRBJ2-2; perhaps D is TRBD1 or TRBD2 (5 bases each). This CDR3 has 15 amino acids. Germline assignment: CDR1 GTSNPN and CDR2 SVGIG (reference sequence).

The V and J genes are TRBV7-3 and TRBJ1-1; tentatively, D is TRBD1 (6 bases). This CDR3 has 14 amino acids. CDR1 is SGHTA and CDR2 is FQGTGA in the germline V gene. V dropped 4 bases and J dropped 5 bases, with 14 bases sitting between them. CDR3 protein: CASSSYTGSTEAFF. The CDR3 DNA sequence: TGTGCCAGCAGCTCTTATACAGGGTCTACTGAAGCTTTCTTT.

A single count supports this clone. The chain is built from TRBV11-2 and TRBJ1-2; D is ambiguous. The germline V and J ends were trimmed by 2 bases and 8 bases, with 12 bases remaining between them. The CDR3 spans 13 residues. CDR1 and CDR2 from the germline V gene are SGHAT and FQNNGV. The CDR3 region is CASSLREVGGYTF. In nucleotides, the CDR3 is TGTGCCAGCAGCTTACGGGAGGTGGGGGGCTACACCTTC. Full variable domain (remainder filled in from reference TRBV11-2 and TRBJ1-2): EAGVAQSPRYKIIEKRQSVAFWCNPISGHATLYWYQQILGQGPKLLIQFQNNGVVDDSQLPKDRFSAERLKGVDSTLKIQPAKLEDSAVYLCASSLREVGGYTFGSGTRLTVV.

This clone has only one observation. This sequence joins TRBV6-1 and TRBJ1-1, with unresolved D. This CDR3 is 14 amino acids long. The germline V gene encodes CDR1 MNHNS and CDR2 SASEGT. V shed 6 bases and J shed 0 bases, with 11 bases lying between them. CDR3 amino acids: CASREINMNTEAFF. CDR3 nucleotide sequence: TGTGCCAGCAGGGAGATCAATATGAACACTGAAGCTTTCTTT.

This chain links TRBV19 with TRBJ1-5; TRBD1 is a possible D gene (6 bases). The CDR3 has 14 amino acids. Trimming took 6 bases from V and 5 from J, leaving 14 bases between them. Germline V gene lookup returns CDR1 LNHDA and CDR2 SQIVND (reference sequence). CDR3 sequence reads: CASRGRDKYQPQHF. For the CDR3, the DNA is TGTGCCAGTAGAGGCCGGGACAAATATCAGCCCCAGCATTTT. The whole variable domain, filled in from reference TRBV19 and TRBJ1-5, reads DGGITQSPKYLFRKEGQNVTLSCEQNLNHDAMYWYRQDPGQGLRLIYYSQIVNDFQKGDIAEGYSVSREKKESFPLTVTSAQKNPTAFYLCASRGRDKYQPQHFGDGTRLSIL.

This rearrangement joins TRBV7-9 to TRBJ2-5, with 9 positions matching TRBD2. The CDR3 covers 19 residues. The V gene's germline CDR1 is SEHNR and CDR2 FQNEAQ (reference sequence). V lost 5 bases, J lost 3 bases, and 19 bases stayed unmatched. CDR3 protein: CASSPAQRWRGGREETQYF. The DNA of the CDR3 is TGTGCCAGCAGCCCAGCCCAACGTTGGCGGGGGGGCAGGGAAGAGACCCAGTACTTC. The whole variable domain, filled in from reference TRBV7-9 and TRBJ2-5, reads DTGVSQNPRHKITKRGQNVTFRCDPISEHNRLYWYRQTLGQGPEFLTYFQNEAQLEKSRLLSDRFSAERPKGSFSTLEIQRTEQGDSAMYLCASSPAQRWRGGREETQYFGPGTRLLVL.

The chain is built from TRBV25-1 and TRBJ1-6; D gene ambiguous. CDR3 length equals 12 residues. V was shortened by 3 bases and J by 6 bases, with 3 bases between the two germline ends. The germline CDR1 and CDR2 sequences are MGHDK and SYGVNS. CDR3 amino acids: CASSEANSPLHF. In DNA, the CDR3 is TGTGCCAGCAGTGAGGCTAATTCACCCCTCCACTTT.

This sequence joins TRBV6-6 and TRBJ2-7; maybe TRBD1 (5 bases). From germline, CDR1 is MNHNY and CDR2 SVGAGI (reference sequence). The CDR3 runs 12 residues. The ends were cut back, 6 bases at V and 2 bases at J, with 8 bases in the middle. This chain's CDR3 is CASSQGPYEQYF. CDR3 coding DNA: TGTGCCAGCAGCCAGGGCCCCTACGAGCAGTACTTC.

This chain links TRBV5-1 with TRBJ2-1, with D perhaps assigned TRBD1 or TRBD2 (5 bases each). Germline CDR1 SGHRS, CDR2 YFSETQ. V lost 4 bases to trimming and J lost 4 bases, with 6 bases between them. The CDR3 is 12 amino acids. Here the CDR3 DNA reads TGCGCCAGCAGCGGGGGTTACAATGAGCAGTTCTTC. It specifies CASSGGYNEQFF.

V usage is TRBV2 and J usage is TRBJ2-2; 15 bases align to TRBD2. The V and J ends lost 6 bases and 1 base, in that order; junction bases with no gene match: 3. Per germline, CDR1 SNHLY and CDR2 FYNNEI. The CDR3 is made up of 17 amino acids. The CDR3 bases are TGTGCCAGCAGATCGGGACTAGCGGGGGGGAACACCGGGGAGCTGTTTTTT. Protein: CASRSGLAGGNTGELFF.

The V and J genes are TRBV9 and TRBJ1-1; D gene unclear. This CDR3 region has 13 residues. V shed 3 bases and J shed 4 bases, with 10 bases lying between them. Germline V gene sequence: CDR1 SGDLS, CDR2 YYNGEE. CDR3 in amino acids: CASSDPPATEAFF. The CDR3 DNA reads as TGTGCCAGCAGCGACCCTCCCGCCACTGAAGCTTTCTTT.

This clone was seen a handful of times. The gene calls are TRBV4-1 and TRBJ1-5, with D tentatively TRBD1 (6 bases). Trimming removed 4 bases at V and 6 bases at J, with 16 bases between. The CDR3 sequence is 15 residues long. Germline CDR1 MGHRA, CDR2 YSYEKL. The CDR3 protein is CASSRQYGGTQPQHF. The CDR3 DNA reads TGCGCCAGCAGCCGTCAATATGGGGGCACTCAGCCCCAGCATTTT.

V and J are TRBV5-1 and TRBJ2-5, with D unresolved. This CDR3 is 12 amino acids long. Deletions cut 3 bases from V and 1 base from J, with 4 bases between. Germline V gene sequence: CDR1 SGHRS, CDR2 YFSETQ. CDR3 DNA: TGCGCCAGCAGCTCCCCCCAAGAGACCCAGTACTTC. Protein sequence: CASSSPQETQYF.

This chain joins TRBV14 and TRBJ1-1; D gene uncertain. Germline V lookup: CDR1 SGHDN, CDR2 FVKESK. The CDR3 is made up of 13 amino acids. Between the trimmed V and J ends, which lost 2 bases and 1 base, there was a span of 5 bases. DNA for the CDR3: TGTGCCAGCAGCCAAACAGCGAACACTGAAGCTTTCTTT. Translation gives CASSQTANTEAFF.

This clone was observed once. The chain carries TRBV4-3 and TRBJ1-5; D remains unclear. The CDR3 contains 13 residues. Germline V gene lookup returns CDR1 LGHNA and CDR2 YSLEER. The V gene lost 1 base and the J gene lost 7 bases, with 8 bases spanning the gap. In nucleotides, the CDR3 is TGCGCCAGCAGCCAAGGAGAACTACAGCCCCAGCATTTT. Amino acid sequence: CASSQGELQPQHF.

V gene TRBV7-2 combines with J gene TRBJ1-3; D is unresolved. The CDR3 contains 15 residues. The ends were cut back, 3 bases at V and 0 bases at J, with 9 bases in the middle. Germline V CDR1 and CDR2: SGHTA, FQGNSA. CDR3 protein: CASSFTTASGNTIYF. The CDR3 DNA sequence: TGTGCCAGCAGCTTCACGACTGCCTCTGGAAACACCATATATTTT.